This T cell receptor (beta chain) originates from a study of blood T cell repertoires in COVID-19. V trimming: 2 bases; J trimming: 4 bases; junction bases outside the gene matches: 16. CDR1 and CDR2 (germline): MNHNS, SASEGT. This CDR3 spans 18 amino acids. The protocol was immunoSEQ multiplex PCR, while the TCRdb copy is restricted to in-frame clones and leaves out a portion. Altogether tens of thousands of clones are present, 86% being singletons, with the ten largest covering 12%. Input material: peripheral blood. V gene TRBV6-1 combines with J gene TRBJ1-2; 7 positions agree with TRBD1. This clonotype originated in an elderly woman with active or convalescent COVID-19. Here the CDR3 DNA reads TGTGCCAGCAGTGAAAAGATAAGAGAGGCTCACAGGGGCTATGGCTACACCTTC. It is translated as CASSEKIREAHRGYGYTF.